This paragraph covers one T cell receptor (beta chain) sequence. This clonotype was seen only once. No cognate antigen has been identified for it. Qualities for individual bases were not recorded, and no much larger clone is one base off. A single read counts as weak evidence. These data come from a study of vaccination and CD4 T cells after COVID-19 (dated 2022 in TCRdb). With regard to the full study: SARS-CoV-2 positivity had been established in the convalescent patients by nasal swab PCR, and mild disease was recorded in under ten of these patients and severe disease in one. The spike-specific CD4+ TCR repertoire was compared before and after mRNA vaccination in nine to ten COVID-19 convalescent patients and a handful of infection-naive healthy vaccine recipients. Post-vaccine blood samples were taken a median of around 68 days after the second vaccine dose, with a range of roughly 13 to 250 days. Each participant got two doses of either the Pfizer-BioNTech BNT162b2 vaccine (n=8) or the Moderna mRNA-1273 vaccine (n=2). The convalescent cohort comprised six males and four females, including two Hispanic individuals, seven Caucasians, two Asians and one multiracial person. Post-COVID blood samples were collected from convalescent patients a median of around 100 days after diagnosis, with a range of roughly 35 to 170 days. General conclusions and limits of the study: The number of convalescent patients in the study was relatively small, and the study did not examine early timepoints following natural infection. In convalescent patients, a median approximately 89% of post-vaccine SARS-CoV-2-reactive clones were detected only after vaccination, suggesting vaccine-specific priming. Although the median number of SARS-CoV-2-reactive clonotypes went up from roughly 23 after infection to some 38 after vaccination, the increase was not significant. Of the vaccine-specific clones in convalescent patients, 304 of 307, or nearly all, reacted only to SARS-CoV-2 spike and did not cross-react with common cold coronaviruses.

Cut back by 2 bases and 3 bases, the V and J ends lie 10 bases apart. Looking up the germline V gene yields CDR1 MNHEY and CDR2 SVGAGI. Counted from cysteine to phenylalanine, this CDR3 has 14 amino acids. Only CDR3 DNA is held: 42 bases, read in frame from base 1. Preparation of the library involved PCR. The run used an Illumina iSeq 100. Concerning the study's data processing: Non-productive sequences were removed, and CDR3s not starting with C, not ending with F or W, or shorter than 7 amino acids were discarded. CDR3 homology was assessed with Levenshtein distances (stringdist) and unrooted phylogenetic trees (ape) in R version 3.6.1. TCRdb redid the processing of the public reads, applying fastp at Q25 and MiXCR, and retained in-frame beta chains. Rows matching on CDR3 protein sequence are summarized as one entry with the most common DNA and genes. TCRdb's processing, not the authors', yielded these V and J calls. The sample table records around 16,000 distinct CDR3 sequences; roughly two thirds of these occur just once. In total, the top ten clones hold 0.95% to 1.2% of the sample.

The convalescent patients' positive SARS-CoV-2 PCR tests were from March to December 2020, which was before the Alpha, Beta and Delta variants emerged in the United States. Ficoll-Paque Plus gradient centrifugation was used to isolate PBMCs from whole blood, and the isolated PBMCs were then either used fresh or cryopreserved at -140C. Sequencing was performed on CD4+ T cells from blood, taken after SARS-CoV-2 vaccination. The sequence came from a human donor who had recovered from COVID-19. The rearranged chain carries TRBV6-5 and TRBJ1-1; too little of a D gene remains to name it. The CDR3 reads CASSYVQPDTEAFF. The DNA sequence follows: TGTGCCAGCAGTTACGTACAGCCGGACACTGAAGCTTTCTTT.